This TCR beta chain is drawn from a study of cytomegalovirus exposure and HLA in healthy donors (dated by TCRdb to about 2017). Some background on the complete study: An earlier analysis of several hundred of the donors reported under 300 Gb of sequence data and 100 million to 120 million unique TCR beta sequences obtained from roughly 170 million T cells. Approximately 310 gigabases of sequencing data and tens of millions of unique TCR sequences were included in an early release covering several hundred HLA-typed donors. Of the approximately 400 genotyped donors, roughly 76% were placed in the genetic ancestry cluster associated with self-reported Caucasian donors. The study aimed to test whether signatures of past pathogen exposure could be identified by cataloging public T cell receptors. The study used immunosequencing to profile the T cell repertoires of several hundred subjects and linked those repertoires to cytomegalovirus serostatus. Along with the roughly 700-subject first cohort, a separate validation cohort of more than 90 different subjects was used. To predict cytomegalovirus infection status, the study brought together high-throughput TCR immunosequencing, statistical association of individual TCRs with disease status, and machine learning. In a later analysis, previously published TCR beta repertoires from more than 500 donors were re-analyzed and high-resolution HLA genotyping was added so that TCR occurrence patterns could be studied. Rather than drawing on any new phenotypic data, the later analysis identified candidate immune exposures from TCR beta sequences and the way those sequences occurred across donors. An earlier analysis of around 540 of the donors applied high-throughput TCR beta sequencing to assess whether each TCR beta V gene segment acted as functional or pseudogenic. Alongside the repertoire data, information on donor age, sex, ethnicity and CMV serostatus was compiled. A later genetic analysis took genome-wide SNP genotypes for about three fifths of the 666 donors and used that subset as a discovery cohort. Every repertoire in the discovery cohort had been generated on one and the same sequencing platform. HLA typing included class I and class II loci at four-digit resolution. Typing coverage differed by locus: A, B, C, DRB1 and DQB1 were typed in roughly 629-640 donors, DQA1 in 522, DPA1 in roughly 590, and DPB1 in approximately 450. Five DR-DQ haplotypes were treated as single units for association and clustering because of strong linkage in the cohort. On average, 235,054 unique TCR beta nucleotide sequences were sequenced per donor among 398 genotyped donors of the cohort, with about 17% of those sequences being non-productive.

Regarding this clone: Its binding antigen is unknown. No per-base quality is available; no much larger clone lies one base away.

In total, 500 to 700 healthy bone marrow donors made up the cohort. Cohort members were all nominally healthy when sampled, although unrecorded immune exposures were likely present. Of the 690 or so cohort members, about 280 had positive CMV serostatus and roughly 350 had negative CMV serostatus, and CMV serostatus was not recorded for the donor. Every donor gave a peripheral blood sample, and the peripheral blood mononuclear cells from that sample were used for TCR beta sequencing. Genomic DNA was extracted from the blood cell samples with the Qiagen DNeasy Blood Extraction Kit. Overall results and qualifications from the work: Compared with the 666-donor mean, donors in an Asian-associated ancestry cluster had fewer N-insertions in productive TCRs, according to a later genetic analysis. A later genetic analysis associated a missense DCLRE1C variant with V-gene and J-gene trimming of TCR beta chains, and an independent cohort replicated the association. Presence/absence analyses assumed roughly uniform sequencing depth across donors, an assumption that may not hold. The only immune exposure information available for the cohort was CMV serostatus. Compared with equally common non-associated chains, HLA-associated TCR beta chains in a later analysis were more clonally expanded and had lower generation probabilities. A further reported finding was that TCR beta sequences accurately predicted the HLA-A and HLA-B alleles for most subjects in the first cohort. A group of highly shared sequence variants was considered likely to be a technical artifact of the sequencing pipeline. The earlier analysis of 450 to 700 of the donors excluded some 15 rarely observed V segments, including chromosome 9 orphons, because counts were too low. When HLA alleles, especially DR and DQ, strongly co-occurred, TCR associations were difficult to assign to individual alleles. In vitro tests confirmed that three of the cytomegalovirus-associated TCR beta chains recognize cytomegalovirus antigens. The classifier was reported to diagnose cytomegalovirus status with high specificity and sensitivity in both the original and validation cohorts. Several of the top co-occurrence clusters appeared to be linked to parvovirus B19, influenza, CMV and Epstein-Barr virus, according to a later analysis. Because HLA typing was missing for some donors at each locus, association tests included only the typed subset. According to a later analysis, most CMV-associated TCR beta chains appeared to be HLA-restricted, and the HLA associations seemed to be driven largely by CMV exposure. Correlated functional status among segregating V segments might be attributable to linkage disequilibrium, but an unknown experimental factor could not be ruled out. A total of 150 to 200 TCR beta chains were listed by the study as associated with cytomegalovirus. Broadly in line with IMGT annotations, most TCR beta V segments showed up in productive rearrangements about 87% or about 30% of the time in an earlier analysis of several hundred of the donors. According to a later analysis, TCR association rates differed among HLA loci, with DRB1 alleles showing the most associated TCRs and HLA-C alleles showing the fewest. Most TCR sequences were observed very rarely across donors, whereas some public TCRs were present in many individuals. In a later analysis, around 17,000 TCR beta sequences were associated with specific HLA alleles at a false discovery rate of 0.05. In this cohort, only TCR beta chains were sequenced, and detectable features were limited by the absence of alpha or paired-chain data. According to the authors, the approach could potentially be generalized to other disease states and immunological phenotypes.

Library preparation was by the immunoSEQ multiplex PCR assay. For the multiplex PCR, a mixture combining 60 forward primers for TCR Vbeta segments and 13 reverse primers for TCR Jbeta segments was used. The CDR3 region of rearranged TCR beta genes was amplified from genomic DNA with a multiplex PCR assay. The Illumina HiSeq System was used to sequence the amplified TCR beta libraries as 87-base-pair reads. The authors' pipeline ran thus. In a later analysis, 80 million or so unique TCR beta chains were counted across the 666 repertoires, and around 10 million of these chains were shared by at least two donors. Raw reads were error-corrected and collapsed into unique sequences with a nearest-neighbor algorithm that merged closely related sequences to remove PCR and sequencing errors. CDR3 sequences were aligned to IMGT reference sequences to assign V, D and J gene segments. For a sequence to be retained, a match of at least six nucleotides was required to both a V gene segment and a J gene segment. A rearrangement was called productive if the CDR3 had no stop codons and remained in frame with V and J, and every other rearrangement was called non-productive. CDR3 was defined by IMGT convention, running from the second conserved V-encoded cysteine to the conserved J-encoded phenylalanine. Sequences without an unambiguous match to a single V gene segment were excluded from the earlier analysis of a few hundred of the donors. An earlier analysis of 587 of the donors called V segments functional above 56.7% productive rearrangements and segregating when the between-donor standard deviation exceeded 5%. To diagnose cytomegalovirus status from the catalog of TCR beta chain sequences, a statistical classification framework was built. A later analysis assigned V and J genes by comparing TCR nucleotide sequences with IMGT/GENE-DB human TR gene sequences. Using the TCRdist pipeline, a later analysis assigned CDR3 sequences along with most-parsimonious VDJ recombination scenarios. In a later analysis, every TCR beta chain was defined by the combination of its CDR3 amino acid sequence and its V-gene family, and reads without a unique V-gene family were dropped. To address suspected cross-contamination and a sequencing artifact, a later analysis removed some 620 highly shared, low-generation-probability nucleotide sequences. In a later analysis, a clonal expansion index for each public chain was calculated from normalized within-repertoire ranks of inferred template counts. In a later analysis, generation probabilities were computed with a VDJ recombination model fitted to out-of-frame rearrangements, and the resulting probabilities were checked against IGoR. In a later analysis, TCR-TCR, TCR-HLA and TCR-CMV co-occurrence was scored with hypergeometric tests, and a repertoire-size bias correction was applied to TCR pairs. To estimate false discovery rates, a later analysis permuted the HLA or CMV assignments 20 times. In a later analysis, co-occurring TCRs were grouped using DBSCAN, and TCRdist sequence similarity was added for clustering within HLA-allele-positive subsets. For co-occurrence clustering, repertoires with fewer than 30,000 or more than 120,000 public chains were excluded, along with five repertoires with anomalous nucleotide sharing. Sourced from immuneACCESS, this table was stored by TCRdb with only in-frame sequences that have V and J called. A share of the clones is absent; for the studies checked, an unresolved V gene accounts for under half, and the remainder has no known explanation. Clone size and V and J calls were adopted from that table, with D and trimming inferred from the DNA. Within this sample are about 68,000 clones, with 80% to 90% of them counted one time only. The ten largest make up approximately 6.2% of the sample.

This clonotype was obtained from a human donor in good health. The sample taken for sequencing was PBMCs.

The nucleotides are TGCGCCAGCAGCCAAAGTCTATCGCTAGCGGGGAGGAGCGGGGAGCTGTTTTTT. Protein translation: CASSQSLSLAGRSGELFF. The chain is made from TRBV4-1 and TRBJ2-2, with TRBD2 matching 9 junction bases. CDR1 MGHRA and CDR2 YSYEKL were looked up in the germline V gene. Here V drops 2 bases and J drops 7 bases, and the junction holds 14 bases not matched to any gene. CDR3 length: 18 amino acids, cysteine to phenylalanine. Only CDR3 DNA is held: 54 bases, read in frame from base 1.